This entry lists 26 T cell receptor beta chains sequenced from one sample in a study of regulatory T cells in long-lasting Graves disease. Stated time point: newly diagnosed GD, antithyroid drugs for less than 3 months. PBMC-derived RNA was used for the TCR library. Researchers made TCR beta libraries by using iRepertoire HTBI primers and running Arm-PCR on CDR3 regions. TCRdb called the multiplex PCR reads again in MiXCR, with one record for every CDR3 protein. This table holds 350,000 to 500,000 distinct CDR3 sequences, about 16% found once. The same data also contributed to another study, on T cells in Graves' hyperthyroidism and ophthalmopathy.

The material sequenced was peripheral blood mononuclear cells (PBMCs), taken at new diagnosis, from a patient treated with antithyroid drugs. These receptors came from a woman in her 30s with Graves disease.

This clonotype was recorded once. Given a much more abundant clone one base away, this may be a read error. The V call is TRBV7-2, the J call TRBJ2-7; D might be TRBD2 (6 bases). The V and J ends lost 5 bases and 0 bases respectively, with 20 bases between them. This CDR3 is 17 amino acids long. The germline gives CDR1 SGHTA, CDR2 FQGNSA. The CDR3 sequence is CASSLREVVTSSYEQYF. Here the CDR3 DNA reads TGTGCCAGCAGCCTGAGGGAGGTTGTTACCAGCTCCTACGAGCAGTACTTC.

This clonotype was detected ten times or more. This chain joins TRBV28 and TRBJ2-3; D could derive from TRBD1 or TRBD2 (5 bases each). The CDR3 loop spans 16 amino acids. The germline V gene has CDR1 MDHEN and CDR2 SYDVKM. With 5 bases removed from V and 5 bases from J, the gap between germline ends came to 20 bases. The CDR3 region is CASSPGDFGTVDTQYF. The CDR3 DNA reads as TGTGCCAGCAGTCCCGGAGATTTTGGGACGGTAGATACGCAGTATTTT.

This clonotype was seen at least ten times. This sequence joins TRBV2 and TRBJ1-1; D uncertain. The CDR3 consists of 14 residues. CDR1 and CDR2 (germline): SNHLY, FYNNEI. With 3 bases removed from V and 0 bases from J, the gap between germline ends came to 8 bases. CDR3 DNA sequence: TGTGCCAGCAGTGAGGAGAGACTGAACACTGAAGCTTTCTTT. Amino acids: CASSEERLNTEAFF.

This clonotype was counted many times. The chain employs TRBV28 and TRBJ2-1; D unclear. Between the trimmed V and J ends, which lost 2 bases and 4 bases, there was a span of 12 bases. Per germline, CDR1 MDHEN and CDR2 SYDVKM. The CDR3 has 15 amino acids. The DNA of the CDR3 is TGTGCCAGCAGTTTAGCGGCTCTCACTTACAATGAGCAGTTCTTC. Translated: CASSLAALTYNEQFF.

A remark on this clonotype: This likely stems from a read error, as it lies one base from a far larger clone. The V and J genes are TRBV7-9 and TRBJ2-1; TRBD2 matches at 10 bases. The DNA end lines up better with TRBJ2-5; the J call may be wrong. This CDR3 has 16 amino acids. Germline V gives CDR1 SEHNR, CDR2 FQNEAQ (reference sequence). CDR3 sequence reads: CVSSLRTSGFQETQYF. CDR3 DNA sequence: TGTGTCAGCAGCTTACGGACTAGCGGATTCCAAGAGACCCAGTACTTC.

This clonotype was counted ten times or more. V is TRBV28 and J is TRBJ2-1; 9 bases fit TRBD1. CDR3 length: 15 amino acids. V gave up 8 bases and J gave up 8 bases; unmatched junction bases: 13. CDR1 is MDHEN and CDR2 is SYDVKM in the germline V gene. DNA for the CDR3: TGTGCCAGCCCCCCGGGAGACAGGGGGATCGATGAGCAGTTCTTC. This encodes CASPPGDRGIDEQFF.

This clonotype was seen a handful of times. The CDR3 is CAISKGQGVSYEQYF. The CDR3 DNA follows: TGTGCCATCAGTAAGGGACAGGGGGTTTCCTACGAGCAGTACTTC. The genes are TRBV10-3 and TRBJ2-7, with 11 positions matching TRBD1. The germline V gene has CDR1 ENHRY and CDR2 SYGVKD. The CDR3 extends over 15 amino acids. Trimming removed 5 bases from V and 1 base from J; junction bases left unmatched: 4.

Comment on this clonotype: A much bigger clone sits one base away, suggesting this may be a read error. The CDR3 does not close with the conserved phenylalanine or tryptophan, likely indicating a read error. V and J are TRBV7-9 and TRBJ2-5; D is ambiguous. The J call may be faulty, since TRBJ2-1 better matches the DNA end. Germline V gene sequence: CDR1 SEHNR, CDR2 FQNEAQ (reference sequence). There are 16 residues in the CDR3. CDR3 sequence: CASSLVEGLGDNEQFL. Here the CDR3 DNA reads TGTGCCAGCAGCTTAGTCGAAGGGCTCGGCGACAATGAGCAGTTCCTC.

V and J are TRBV20-1 and TRBJ2-7, with 11 bases fitting TRBD2. V was pared by 0 bases and J by 2 bases, with 3 bases of the junction left unmatched. The germline gives CDR1 DFQATT, CDR2 SNEGSKA (reference sequence). The CDR3 sequence is 15 residues long. The DNA of the CDR3 is TGCAGTGCTAGAGATCCGGGACTAGCGGCCTACGAGCAGTACTTC. The encoded protein is CSARDPGLAAYEQYF.

This sequence joins TRBV4-2 and TRBJ1-4, with no clear D. V was cut by 1 base and J by 7 bases, with 19 bases left in between. Per the germline V gene, CDR1 is LGHNA and CDR2 is YNFKEQ. This CDR3 spans 17 amino acids. The chain's CDR3 is CASSQVSPILRGEKLFF. DNA of the CDR3: TGTGCCAGCAGCCAAGTCAGCCCGATACTGCGGGGTGAAAAACTGTTTTTT.

Many counts were recorded for this clonotype. The rearrangement joins TRBV7-2 to TRBJ2-7, with D possibly called TRBD1 or TRBD2 (6 bases each). V was cut by 1 base and J by 5 bases, with 12 bases left in between. Germline CDR1 SGHTA, CDR2 FQGNSA. This CDR3 is built from 14 residues. DNA of the CDR3: TGTGCCAGCAGCTTAGTGGCGGGACACAACGAGCAGTACTTC. Protein sequence: CASSLVAGHNEQYF.

The chain carries TRBV20-1 and TRBJ2-3; the D gene is possibly TRBD1 (6 bases). V dropped 6 bases and J dropped 1 base, with 26 bases sitting between them. From germline, CDR1 is DFQATT and CDR2 SNEGSKA (reference sequence). This CDR3 has 18 amino acids. The CDR3 region is CSATPRDNFVSGTDTQYF. The CDR3 nucleotides read TGCAGTGCCACCCCCCGGGACAATTTCGTTTCGGGCACAGATACGCAGTATTTT.

The chain recombines TRBV27 with TRBJ2-3; D perhaps matches TRBD2 (7 bases). This CDR3 has 18 residues. In germline, CDR1 is MNHEY, CDR2 SMNVEV (reference sequence). V shed 10 bases and J shed 1 base, with 27 bases lying between them. CDR3 protein: CATSESHGAGAGTDTQYF. The CDR3 region has the DNA TGTGCCACCAGCGAAAGCCATGGGGCGGGGGCTGGCACAGATACGCAGTATTTT.

Ten or more counts support this clonotype. The chain recombines TRBV19 with TRBJ1-3; no definite D call. CDR1 is LNHDA and CDR2 is SQIVND in the germline V gene (reference sequence). V lost 9 bases and J lost 2, with 11 bases in between. The CDR3 covers 13 residues. The CDR3 region is CASAVRPGNTIYF. CDR3 nucleotide sequence: TGTGCCAGCGCCGTACGACCTGGAAACACCATATATTTT.

The sample holds a few counts of this clonotype. The gene calls are TRBV28 and TRBJ1-5; 7 nucleotides align to TRBD1. CDR1 and CDR2 from the germline V gene are MDHEN and SYDVKM. V was clipped by 6 bases and J by 6 bases; unmatched bases: 11. CDR3 size: 15 residues. CDR3 bases: TGTGCCAGCAGCCTCATTGACAGGGACACTCAGCCCCAGCATTTT. Its protein product is CASSLIDRDTQPQHF.

The chain is built from TRBV7-9 and TRBJ2-7; 10 bases fit TRBD2. The CDR3 spans 14 residues. V gave up 4 bases and J gave up 4 bases; unmatched junction bases: 4. CDR1 and CDR2 (germline): SEHNR, FQNEAQ (reference sequence). CDR3 residues: CASSYGLAVYEQYF. CDR3 coding DNA: TGTGCCAGCAGCTACGGACTAGCGGTATACGAGCAGTACTTC.

The chain has TRBV5-1 and TRBJ2-1; a weak D match, TRBD2 (7 bases). The DNA matches TRBJ2-5 better at its end, which makes the J call doubtful. This CDR3 comprises 16 residues. Per the germline V gene, CDR1 is SGHRS and CDR2 is YFSETQ. CDR3 loop: CASSLGGGGSLYDQYF. CDR3 DNA sequence: TGCGCCAGCAGCTTGGGGGGCGGGGGCTCTCTCTACGACCAGTACTTC.

This clonotype showed up just a few times. Since a much larger clone is just one base distant, this may be a read error. Because it lacks the conserved phenylalanine or tryptophan at the end, this CDR3 is likely a read error. J is TRBJ2-1 and V is TRBV3-1; 7 bases agree with TRBD2. Trimming removed 3 bases from V and 10 bases from J; junction bases left unmatched: 9. This CDR3 region has 14 residues. Looked up from germline, CDR1 is LGHDT and CDR2 is YNNKEL (reference sequence). The CDR3 DNA reads TGTGCCAGCAGCCATTCGAGACTAGCCGGAGAGCAGTTCTCC. It specifies CASSHSRLAGEQFS.

This clonotype showed up many times. This sequence joins TRBV3-1 and TRBJ2-3, with 7 bases matching TRBD2. Germline V gene lookup returns CDR1 LGHDT and CDR2 YNNKEL (reference sequence). The ends lost 3 bases at V and 1 base at J; junction bases unmatched: 7. The CDR3 covers 16 residues. The CDR3 sequence: CASSHRAGSGTDTQYF. CDR3 bases: TGTGCCAGCAGCCATAGAGCGGGATCGGGCACAGATACGCAGTATTTT.

This clonotype was picked up many times. The gene calls are TRBV20-1 and TRBJ1-2; possibly TRBD1 for D (6 bases). Trimming cost V 0 bases and J 8 bases, with 13 bases left between them. Per the germline V gene, CDR1 is DFQATT and CDR2 is SNEGSKA (reference sequence). This CDR3 region has 13 residues. CDR3 sequence: CSAREGGGYGYTF. DNA of the CDR3: TGCAGTGCTAGAGAAGGCGGGGGCTACGGCTACACCTTC.

This clonotype was counted at least ten times. The gene calls are TRBV5-5 and TRBJ2-2; 11 bases are shared with TRBD1. The CDR3 spans 18 residues. Germline V gene sequence: CDR1 SGHKS, CDR2 YYEKEE (reference sequence). J gave up 8 bases and V 4 bases, and 16 bases lay outside the gene matches. The CDR3: CASSTLRLGTGGVGELFF. The CDR3 bases are TGTGCCAGCAGCACTCTCCGCCTTGGGACAGGGGGTGTTGGGGAGCTGTTTTTT.

This clonotype came up many times. The chain uses TRBV7-2 and TRBJ2-3; the D is unclear. CDR3 size: 16 residues. V lost 4 bases and J lost 2, with 16 bases in between. Per the germline V gene, CDR1 is SGHTA and CDR2 is FQGNSA. This CDR3 reads CASSSRVGPVTDTQYF. The CDR3, as DNA: TGTGCCAGCAGCTCGCGTGTAGGACCCGTCACAGATACGCAGTATTTT.

With respect to this clonotype: A far larger clone is a single base away, which makes a read error likely. The gene calls are TRBV11-2 and TRBJ2-4; tentative D call: TRBD1 (5 bases). CDR1 is SGHAT, CDR2 FQNNGV, per germline. The length of the CDR3 is 13 residues. V shed 0 bases and J shed 13 bases, with 13 bases lying between them. CDR3 DNA sequence: TGTGCCAGCAGCTTAGAGCTGGGGCCAAAGCAGTACTTC. It codes for CASSLELGPKQYF.

In its sample, this clonotype was seen a few times. This sequence joins TRBV15 and TRBJ1-5, with D possibly matching TRBD1 (6 bases). Germline V lookup: CDR1 LNHNV, CDR2 YYDKDF (reference sequence). V lost 2 bases and J 6 bases, leaving 11 bases between the germline ends. This CDR3 comprises 14 residues. CDR3 sequence (DNA): TGTGCCACCAGCAGAAGTACAGGGTTTCAGCCCCAGCATTTT. Its translation is CATSRSTGFQPQHF.

The chain combines TRBV14 with TRBJ1-4, with D tentatively TRBD1 (5 bases). The germline V gene encodes CDR1 SGHDN and CDR2 FVKESK. This CDR3 comprises 15 residues. V gave up 0 bases and J gave up 6 bases, with 11 bases separating them. CDR3 amino acids: CASSQEWGGDEKLFF. The CDR3 DNA reads TGTGCCAGCAGCCAAGAGTGGGGAGGGGATGAAAAACTGTTTTTT.

The V call is TRBV3-1, the J call TRBJ2-5; 14 bases agree with TRBD2. V was clipped by 4 bases and J by 5 bases; unmatched bases: 6. Germline V gene lookup returns CDR1 LGHDT and CDR2 YNNKEL (reference sequence). The CDR3 totals 16 residues. The CDR3 DNA follows: TGTGCCAGCAGCCTGACTAGCGGGAGGGCCTGGGAGACCCAGTACTTC. It translates to CASSLTSGRAWETQYF.